A single sample is the source of the 10 T cell receptor beta chains below, sequenced in a study of blood T cell repertoires in COVID-19. Here immunoSEQ multiplex PCR was the method, and the copy in TCRdb shows in-frame clones only, minus some. The table has around 130,000 clones, approximately 88% seen once; the top ten hold roughly a tenth. Sequenced material: peripheral blood. The receptors here all came from a man in his sixties with active or convalescent COVID-19.

The chain joins TRBV7-2 to TRBJ1-2; 9 bases are shared with TRBD1. The ends lost 1 base at V and 8 bases at J; junction bases unmatched: 8. The CDR3 is 15 residues long. Looked up from germline, CDR1 is SGHTA and CDR2 is FQGNSA. The CDR3 loop reads CASSLEGTGLQGYTF. The CDR3 DNA follows: TGTGCCAGCAGCTTAGAAGGGACAGGGCTTCAAGGCTACACCTTC.

This chain connects TRBV7-6 to TRBJ1-2; D is uncertain. CDR3 length equals 15 residues. Germline CDR1 is SGHVS and CDR2 is FNYEAQ. Trimming removed 5 bases at V and 2 bases at J, with 15 bases between. CDR3 sequence reads: CASSLGSGTNYGYTF. The CDR3 nucleotides read TGTGCCAGCAGCCTCGGCTCAGGAACCAACTATGGCTACACCTTC.

This chain links TRBV7-9 with TRBJ1-1; no definite D call. There are 14 residues in the CDR3. Per the germline V gene, CDR1 is SEHNR and CDR2 is FQNEAQ (reference sequence). V lost 1 base, J lost 1 base, and 7 bases lay in between. CDR3: CASSLETKNTEAFF. Here the CDR3 DNA reads TGTGCCAGCAGCTTAGAGACAAAGAACACTGAAGCTTTCTTT.

This clone was counted once. The DNA for the CDR3 is TGTGCCAGCAGCCTCGGACAGGGGCGAAGTTTAGATACGCAGTATTTT. Its protein product is CASSLGQGRSLDTQYF. J is TRBJ2-3 and V is TRBV14, with TRBD1 matching over 9 bases. CDR1 SGHDN and CDR2 FVKESK come from the germline V gene. After removal of 4 bases from V and 5 bases from J, the junction contained 10 bases not matched to a gene. The CDR3 contains 16 residues.

The chain recombines TRBV2 with TRBJ1-1; maybe TRBD1 (5 bases). The germline V gene has CDR1 SNHLY and CDR2 FYNNEI. CDR3 length: 11 amino acids. Trimming stripped 6 bases from V and 5 bases from J, with 7 bases between. The CDR3 sequence: CASSSGTEAFF. The CDR3 nucleotides are TGTGCCAGCAGCTCAGGGACTGAAGCTTTCTTT.

The CDR3 reads CASSERRVGANVLTF. DNA for the CDR3: TGCGCCAGCAGTGAGCGGAGGGTCGGGGCCAACGTCCTGACTTTC. This chain joins TRBV10-2 and TRBJ2-6, with a tentative D call TRBD2 (6 bases). The CDR3 runs to 15 residues. Germline V gene lookup returns CDR1 WSHSY and CDR2 SAAADI. Deletions cut 2 bases from V and 4 bases from J, with 9 bases between.

This rearrangement joins TRBV9 to TRBJ2-7, with TRBD2 identical over 8 bases. The CDR3 is 13 amino acids. The V gene's germline CDR1 is SGDLS and CDR2 YYNGEE. Germline trimming cut 6 bases from V and 1 base from J; bases unmatched to any gene: 3. The CDR3 protein is CASNPGGSYEQYF. DNA of the CDR3: TGTGCCAGCAATCCGGGGGGGTCCTACGAGCAGTACTTC. Combining the CDR3 with reference TRBV9 and TRBJ2-7 gives the whole variable domain DSGVTQTPKHLITATGQRVTLRCSPRSGDLSVYWYQQSLDQGLQFLIQYYNGEERAKGNILERFSAQQFPDLHSELNLSSLELGDSALYFCASNPGGSYEQYFGPGTRLTVT.

This rearrangement joins TRBV11-3 to TRBJ2-1, with 8 bases fitting TRBD2. The CDR3 is made up of 15 amino acids. Germline V gives CDR1 SGHNT, CDR2 YENEEA. J lost 0 bases, V lost 3 bases, and 1 base had no gene match. The CDR3 loop is CASSFGTSSYNEQFF. CDR3 bases: TGTGCCAGCAGCTTCGGGACTAGCTCCTACAATGAGCAGTTCTTC.

This chain uses TRBV5-6 with TRBJ2-3; 12 positions agree with TRBD2. The junction had 3 bases not matched to a gene; V was cut back by 3 bases and J by 1 base. The CDR3 is made up of 16 amino acids. CDR1 is SGHDT, CDR2 YYEEEE, per germline. The CDR3 loop reads CASSYRLAGGTDTQYF. CDR3 DNA sequence: TGTGCCAGCAGCTACAGACTAGCGGGGGGCACAGATACGCAGTATTTT.

This chain uses TRBV18 with TRBJ2-5; no definite D call. The CDR3 totals 14 residues. Looked up from germline, CDR1 is KGHSH and CDR2 is LQKENI. V was clipped by 1 base and J by 2 bases, with 8 bases between them. CDR3 region: CASSPLRGQETQYF. CDR3 DNA sequence: TGTGCCAGCTCACCACTGCGAGGACAAGAGACCCAGTACTTC.